The table lists the clone carrying this TCR beta chain with a few counts. Its specificity is not known. The sample is drawn from a study of blood T cells in healthy people across ages. Study-level findings and limits: Estimates of diversity drawn from one million T cells were considered underestimates.

Primers used in a second PCR of roughly 6 to 11 cycles were a sample-barcoded 5' primer and a J-beta primer mix. One entry per CDR3 protein, called by TCRdb with MiXCR from the 5' RACE reads. The sample lists some 1,000,000 distinct CDR3 sequences; approximately 26% were seen once. Germline V gene lookup returns CDR1 SGHDN and CDR2 FVKESK. V was clipped by 5 bases and J by 3 bases; unmatched bases: 8. The CDR3 is made up of 16 amino acids. These data were also reused for a study on T cells of mothers and their children.

Sample: blood. The sequence derives from a girl aged 2-10 years in good health. The J gene is TRBJ2-2, the V gene TRBV14, with 8 bases lining up with TRBD1. The CDR3 region has the DNA TGTGCCAGCAGCTTGGGGACAGGACAATACACCGGGGAGCTGTTTTTT. This translates into CASSLGTGQYTGELFF.